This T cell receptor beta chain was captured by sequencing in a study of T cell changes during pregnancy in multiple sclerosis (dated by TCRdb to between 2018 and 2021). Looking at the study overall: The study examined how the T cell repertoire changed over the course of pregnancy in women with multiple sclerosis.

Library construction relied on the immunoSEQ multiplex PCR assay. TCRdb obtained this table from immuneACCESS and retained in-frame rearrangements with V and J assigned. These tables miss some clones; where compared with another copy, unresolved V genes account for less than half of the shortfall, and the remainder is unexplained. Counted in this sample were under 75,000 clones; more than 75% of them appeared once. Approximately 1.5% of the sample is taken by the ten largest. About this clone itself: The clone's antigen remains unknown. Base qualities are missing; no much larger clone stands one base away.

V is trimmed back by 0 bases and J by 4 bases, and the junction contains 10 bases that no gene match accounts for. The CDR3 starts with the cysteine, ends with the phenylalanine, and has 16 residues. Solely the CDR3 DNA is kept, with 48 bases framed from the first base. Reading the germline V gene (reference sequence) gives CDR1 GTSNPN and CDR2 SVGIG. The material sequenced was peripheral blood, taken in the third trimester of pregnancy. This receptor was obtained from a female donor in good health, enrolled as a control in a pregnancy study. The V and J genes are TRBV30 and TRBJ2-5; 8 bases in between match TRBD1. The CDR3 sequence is CAWSVRFSGGVETQYF. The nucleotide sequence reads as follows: TGTGCCTGGAGTGTACGTTTTTCAGGGGGCGTAGAGACCCAGTACTTC.